A selection of T cell receptor beta chains follows, all from one sample in a study of cytomegalovirus exposure and HLA in healthy donors. Clones were read by immunoSEQ multiplex PCR, and TCRdb kept only the in-frame ones, dropping some. The table includes around 200,000 clones, 83% detected once. Sequencing used PBMCs. These receptors all come from a man aged 50 to 59 in good health and CMV-seronegative. Both conserved end residues are part of each CDR3. The D gene is left open where the match is weak. The size field is filled for only some rows; it gives once, few, many or a size class.

D,J,V,size,DNA,CDR3
TRBD2,TRBJ2-5,TRBV6-5,once,TGTGCCAGCAGCAGGACTAGCGGTCAAGAGACCCAGTACTTC,CASSRTSGQETQYF
TRBD1,TRBJ2-5,TRBV19,NA,TGTGCCAGTAGTATCTCCTGGACAGGGCAAGAGACCCAGTACTTC,CASSISWTGQETQYF
NA,TRBJ1-1,TRBV5-1,NA,TGCGCCAGCAGCATGGGGGACTTAAGCACTGAAGCTTTCTTT,CASSMGDLSTEAFF
NA,TRBJ2-4,TRBV7-2,NA,TGTGCCAGCAGCCTAGGACATTTACTAGCCAAAAACATTCAGTACTTC,CASSLGHLLAKNIQYF
TRBD1,TRBJ1-2,TRBV19,NA,TGTGCCAGTAGCCTTTCCGCCGGGACAGCCCCTGGCTACACCTTC,CASSLSAGTAPGYTF
NA,TRBJ2-1,TRBV15,once,TGTGCCACCAGCAGTTCTTGGGCCGTCAATGAGCAGTTCTTC,CATSSSWAVNEQFF
TRBD1,TRBJ1-2,TRBV5-4,NA,TGTGCCAGCAGCTTGCCTGGACAGGGAGACTATGGCTACACCTTC,CASSLPGQGDYGYTF
TRBD1,TRBJ2-7,TRBV18,NA,TGTGCCAGCTCACCACAGGCACAGGGGGACGAGCAGTACTTC,CASSPQAQGDEQYF
TRBD2,TRBJ2-7,TRBV6-1,NA,TGTGCCAGCAATCCTCTGGGACTAGTAGGCGAGCAGTACTTC,CASNPLGLVGEQYF
TRBD1,TRBJ1-6,TRBV11-2,NA,TGTGCCAGCAGCTTGGGGACAGGAGGGAATTCACCCCTCCACTTT,CASSLGTGGNSPLHF
TRBD1,TRBJ1-1,TRBV5-1,few,TGCGCCAGCAGCACCGCCCCGGGACAGACTGAAGCTTTCTTT,CASSTAPGQTEAFF
TRBD1,TRBJ2-4,TRBV27,NA,TGTGCCAGCAGTTCCCAACAGGGGGCCCTAAACATTCAGTACTTC,CASSSQQGALNIQYF
TRBD1,TRBJ2-3,TRBV7-9,NA,TGTTCCAGCAGCCCTAGATATGGGACAGGGGGGACAGATACGCAGTATTTT,CSSSPRYGTGGTDTQYF
NA,TRBJ1-5,TRBV29-1,NA,TGCAGCGTTGAGGGAGCAGGAGGAAATCAGCCCCAGCATTTT,CSVEGAGGNQPQHF
NA,TRBJ2-7,TRBV20-1,NA,TGCAGTGGTCGACGGGGTGGCGAGCAGTACTTC,CSGRRGGEQYF
NA,TRBJ2-3,TRBV5-1,NA,TGCGCCAGCAGCTTGGGACAGATTGGAGACACAGATACGCAGTATTTT,CASSLGQIGDTDTQYF
TRBD2,TRBJ2-2,TRBV5-1,NA,TGCGCCAGCAGCGAATCTAGCGGGGGATACACCGGGGAGCTGTTTTTT,CASSESSGGYTGELFF
NA,TRBJ2-3,TRBV29-1,NA,TGCAGCGCCAGAGTCCTAGCGTCGAGCACAGATACGCAGTATTTT,CSARVLASSTDTQYF
TRBD1,TRBJ1-5,TRBV19,NA,TGTGCCAGTAGCCTAGACAGGGCACAAAATCAGCCCCAGCATTTT,CASSLDRAQNQPQHF
NA,TRBJ1-5,TRBV6-6,NA,TGTGCCAGCAGTTATAGGAGGGGCAATCAGCCCCAGCATTTT,CASSYRRGNQPQHF
NA,TRBJ2-3,TRBV18,NA,TGTGCCAGCTCACCAGTGCGGGGTCAGACAGATACGCAGTATTTT,CASSPVRGQTDTQYF
TRBD1,TRBJ2-7,TRBV6-5,NA,TGTGCCAGCAGTTACGACAGGGCCTACGAGCAGTACTTC,CASSYDRAYEQYF
TRBD2,TRBJ2-1,TRBV5-1,NA,TGCGCCAGCAGCTATAGGACTAGCGGAATCTACAATGAGCAGTTCTTC,CASSYRTSGIYNEQFF
TRBD1,TRBJ2-7,TRBV11-2,NA,TGTGCCAGCAGACTGACAGGGGCTACATCCTACGAGCAGTACTTC,CASRLTGATSYEQYF
TRBD1,TRBJ1-6,TRBV6-1,NA,TGTGCCAGCAGTGTAAGGACAGGTAATTCACCCCTCCACTTT,CASSVRTGNSPLHF
TRBD1,TRBJ2-1,TRBV12-5,NA,TGTGCTAGTGACCAGGGGGTTGGTTACAATGAGCAGTTCTTC,CASDQGVGYNEQFF
NA,TRBJ2-7,TRBV7-2,NA,TGTGCCAGCAGCGGCCACTACGAGCAGTACTTC,CASSGHYEQYF
TRBD1,TRBJ2-7,TRBV6-1,NA,TGTGCCAGCAGGGAACCGGGACAGAGCTCCTACGAGCAGTACTTC,CASREPGQSSYEQYF
NA,TRBJ2-7,TRBV28,once,TGTGCCAGCAGTCGACCGTCGGCAGGGGAGAACGAGCAGTACTTC,CASSRPSAGENEQYF
NA,TRBJ2-5,TRBV6-5,NA,TGTGCCAGCAGTCGGGACTGGTACACCCAGTACTTC,CASSRDWYTQYF
TRBD2,TRBJ2-3,TRBV6-1,NA,TGTGCCAGCAGGCCAGCGGGAGAGCCAGATACGCAGTATTTT,CASRPAGEPDTQYF
NA,TRBJ1-4,TRBV7-2,NA,TGTGCCAGCAGCTTAACAGGGAGGGATGAAAAACTGTTTTTT,CASSLTGRDEKLFF
NA,TRBJ1-1,TRBV29-1,few,TGCAGCGTTGAGGGCAAGAACACTGAAGCTTTCTTT,CSVEGKNTEAFF
NA,TRBJ1-1,TRBV4-3,NA,TGCGCCAGCAGCCTATACCCGGTTAGGGGCACTGAAGCTTTCTTT,CASSLYPVRGTEAFF
TRBD1,TRBJ1-1,TRBV7-3,NA,TGTGCCAGCAGGCGGGACAGGAGGAGCACTGAAGCTTTCTTT,CASRRDRRSTEAFF
TRBD1,TRBJ1-3,TRBV7-2,once,TGTGCCAGCAGCTCAGACAGGGGACCTGGAAACACCATATATTTT,CASSSDRGPGNTIYF
TRBD2,TRBJ2-4,TRBV7-3,NA,TGTGCCAGCAGCGCCGAGGGACTAGCGGGGAACATTCAGTACTTC,CASSAEGLAGNIQYF
NA,TRBJ2-7,TRBV11-3,NA,TGTGCCAGCAGCTCGGACGGGAAGGTAAGCGACGAGCAGTACTTC,CASSSDGKVSDEQYF
NA,TRBJ1-5,TRBV28,NA,TGTGCCAGTAAGAGAGGAATCCAGCCCCAGCATTTT,CASKRGIQPQHF
TRBD1,TRBJ2-3,TRBV14,NA,TGTGCCAGCAGCCAGCCGGGACAGGTCAGAGATACGCAGTATTTT,CASSQPGQVRDTQYF
TRBD2,TRBJ2-1,TRBV6-5,NA,TGTGCCAGCAGTCGCGGGACTAGCCGGTATGAGCAGTTCTTC,CASSRGTSRYEQFF
NA,TRBJ1-3,TRBV30,NA,TGTGCCTGGAGTGTCACGGCTGCTAGCTCTGGAAACACCATATATTTT,CAWSVTAASSGNTIYF
NA,TRBJ2-7,TRBV14,NA,TGTGCCAGCAGCCAAGAATTGCGGCTTCCGGGCTACGAGCAGTACTTC,CASSQELRLPGYEQYF